What follows are 29 T cell receptor beta chains derived from one specimen sequenced in a study of regulatory T cells in long-lasting Graves disease. Stated time point: persistent/refractory GD, antithyroid drugs over 5 years with positive TRAb. Scientists built the TCR library using RNA that was extracted from PBMCs. For TCR beta, libraries came from iRepertoire HTBI primers and Arm-PCR of CDR3 regions. Each CDR3 protein gets one entry after TCRdb re-called the multiplex PCR reads with MiXCR. The sample carries roughly 500,000 distinct CDR3 sequences, about a fifth recorded once. Sample: peripheral blood mononuclear cells (PBMCs), taken when the disease was refractory, from a patient treated with antithyroid drugs. All receptors come from a female donor with Graves disease.

The chain employs TRBV27 and TRBJ2-5; a possible D gene is TRBD2 (6 bases). The germline V and J ends were trimmed by 8 bases and 5 bases, with 15 bases remaining between them. Germline V lookup: CDR1 MNHEY, CDR2 SMNVEV (reference sequence). CDR3 length: 13 amino acids. CDR3 sequence reads: CASRARGTETQYF. As DNA, the CDR3 is TGTGCCAGCCGAGCCCGGGGGACGGAGACCCAGTACTTC.

This chain uses TRBV6-5 with TRBJ1-6; TRBD1 agrees at 8 bases. After removal of 0 bases from V and 9 bases from J, the junction contained 10 bases not matched to a gene. Germline values: CDR1 MNHEY, CDR2 SVGAGI. The CDR3 runs 17 residues. The chain's CDR3 is CASSYSSATGEGSPLHF. The CDR3 nucleotides are TGTGCCAGCAGTTACTCATCCGCGACAGGGGAAGGTTCACCCCTCCACTTT.

This clonotype was seen a few times. This may be a read error: a much more frequent sequence differs by one nucleotide. V and J are TRBV12-3 or TRBV12-4 and TRBJ1-2; no clear D gene. The CDR3 is made up of 12 amino acids. The V end was cut by 4 bases, the J end by 5 bases, with 8 bases between. Here the CDR3 reads CASSCRRYGYTF. Written as DNA, the CDR3 is TGTGCCAGCAGTTGCAGACGTTATGGCTACACCTTC.

There are many counts of this clonotype. CDR3 in amino acids: CASEHTSVTEAFF. CDR3 DNA: TGTGCCAGCGAACACACGTCGGTCACTGAAGCTTTCTTT. V is TRBV28 and J is TRBJ1-1; no definite D call. The length of the CDR3 is 13 residues. The germline V and J ends were trimmed by 8 bases and 4 bases, with 14 bases remaining between them. Germline V gene lookup returns CDR1 MDHEN and CDR2 SYDVKM.

This clonotype was counted at least ten times. The rearrangement links TRBV12-3 or TRBV12-4 to TRBJ2-2; 10 bases match TRBD2. Losses at the gene ends were 5 bases for V and 5 bases for J; bases not matched to a gene: 2. This CDR3 has 14 amino acids. The CDR3 region is CASSSGRGTGELFF. The CDR3 DNA reads TGTGCCAGCAGTAGCGGGAGGGGGACCGGGGAGCTGTTTTTT.

This clonotype was picked up many times. The V and J genes are TRBV2 and TRBJ1-4, with D unresolved. The germline V gene encodes CDR1 SNHLY and CDR2 FYNNEI. Trimming removed 8 bases at V and 0 bases at J, with 16 bases between. The CDR3 consists of 16 residues. CDR3 amino acids: CASLSIPGATNEKLFF. In nucleotides, the CDR3 is TGTGCCAGCCTCTCAATACCAGGAGCAACTAATGAAAAACTGTTTTTT.

This clonotype has a count of ten or more. The rearrangement joins TRBV12-3 or TRBV12-4 to TRBJ2-7; no firm D call. Deletions cut 0 bases from V and 5 bases from J, with 17 bases between. This CDR3 contains 16 residues. In DNA form, the CDR3 reads TGTGCCAGCAGTTTAGCTCCGGGTCCCAACCTCGACGAGCAGTACTTC. This translates into CASSLAPGPNLDEQYF.

This clonotype was seen a few times. CDR3 in amino acids: CASSLAPGINQPQHF. The CDR3 DNA is TGTGCCAGCAGCTTAGCCCCAGGGATTAATCAGCCCCAGCATTTT. The gene calls are TRBV7-9 and TRBJ1-5; possibly TRBD1 for D (5 bases). Trimming pared 0 bases from V and 4 bases from J, leaving 10 bases between. The CDR3 loop spans 15 amino acids. CDR1 is SEHNR and CDR2 is FQNEAQ in the germline V gene (reference sequence). The variable domain in full, completed from reference TRBV7-9 and TRBJ1-5, reads DTGVSQNPRHKITKRGQNVTFRCDPISEHNRLYWYRQTLGQGPEFLTYFQNEAQLEKSRLLSDRFSAERPKGSFSTLEIQRTEQGDSAMYLCASSLAPGINQPQHFGDGTRLSIL.

This rearrangement joins TRBV24-1 to TRBJ2-4; D remains ambiguous. V shed 0 bases and J shed 8 bases, with 1 base lying between them. Germline V gives CDR1 KGHDR, CDR2 SFDVKD. This CDR3 has 11 residues. The DNA of the CDR3 is TGTGCCACCAGTGATTTGGACATTCAGTACTTC. This codes for CATSDLDIQYF.

There are many counts of this clonotype. The chain joins TRBV13 to TRBJ1-2, with 10 positions matching TRBD1. Germline V lookup: CDR1 PRHDT, CDR2 FYEKMQ (reference sequence). The CDR3 contains 14 residues. The V gene end was trimmed by 5 bases and the J gene end by 8 bases; junction bases not matched to a gene: 8. The CDR3 loop is CASSTGQGIYGYTF. The DNA of the CDR3 is TGTGCCAGCAGCACGGGACAGGGGATATACGGCTACACCTTC.

This clonotype was picked up many times. The chain joins TRBV3-1 to TRBJ2-5, with 10 bases matching TRBD1. This CDR3 is 15 amino acids long. Looked up from germline, CDR1 is LGHDT and CDR2 is YNNKEL (reference sequence). V shed 1 base, J shed 5 bases, and the junction held 4 bases outside the gene matches. CDR3 sequence reads: CASSQATGGWETQYF. DNA for the CDR3: TGTGCCAGCAGCCAAGCGACAGGGGGCTGGGAGACCCAGTACTTC.

The table lists this clonotype with many counts. The rearrangement uses TRBV30 and TRBJ2-7; D perhaps matches TRBD2 (6 bases). The CDR3 is 12 residues long. CDR1 and CDR2 from the germline V gene are GTSNPN and SVGIG (reference sequence). The CDR3 bases are TGTGCATTGGGCAGGGACTCATACGAGCAGTACTTC. Translated, it gives CALGRDSYEQYF.

The sample holds many counts of this clonotype. The chain recombines TRBV20-1 with TRBJ1-4, with 7 nucleotides matching TRBD1. The trim removed 5 bases at V and 10 bases at J, leaving 25 bases unmatched. Germline CDR1 DFQATT, CDR2 SNEGSKA (reference sequence). The CDR3 covers 18 residues. CDR3 sequence (DNA): TGCAGTGCTCCGGACTTGACAGGGCCCAATCGGTCTCCCGGAAAACTGTTTTTT. The encoded protein is CSAPDLTGPNRSPGKLFF.

V and J are TRBV20-1 and TRBJ2-7; no clear D. The length of the CDR3 is 12 residues. The V gene lost 0 bases and the J gene lost 6 bases, with 9 bases spanning the gap. CDR1 is DFQATT, CDR2 SNEGSKA, per germline (reference sequence). CDR3 DNA sequence: TGCAGTGCTAGAGATGGGGTTGCCGAGCAGTACTTC. Encoded protein: CSARDGVAEQYF.

The chain carries TRBV19 and TRBJ2-4, with D tentatively TRBD1 or TRBD2 (5 bases each). The CDR3 contains 13 residues. Germline V gene sequence: CDR1 LNHDA, CDR2 SQIVND (reference sequence). V was pared by 4 bases and J by 7 bases, with 11 bases between. The CDR3 loop reads CASSTPGTNIQYF. The CDR3 region has the DNA TGTGCCAGTAGTACCCCCGGGACCAACATTCAGTACTTC.

The CDR3 DNA sequence: TGTGCCAGCAGCAGGCAACACAGGGGCACTGAAGCTTTCTTT. Its translation: CASSRQHRGTEAFF. The rearrangement links TRBV3-1 to TRBJ1-1; 7 nucleotides align to TRBD1. The CDR3 consists of 14 residues. Germline V gene data show CDR1 as LGHDT and CDR2 as YNNKEL (reference sequence). The trim removed 5 bases at V and 4 bases at J, leaving 7 bases unmatched.

In its sample, this clonotype was seen many times. The chain couples TRBV24-1 to TRBJ2-7; D unclear. Trimming cost V 3 bases and J 5 bases, with 10 bases left between them. Germline CDR1 is KGHDR and CDR2 is SFDVKD. The CDR3 contains 13 residues. This CDR3 reads CATSDVGRHEQYF. The CDR3 nucleotides read TGTGCCACCAGTGATGTTGGACGCCACGAGCAGTACTTC.

This chain uses TRBV27 with TRBJ2-1; TRBD2 matches 9 bases. The trim removed 7 bases at V and 4 bases at J, leaving 2 bases unmatched. The germline V gene has CDR1 MNHEY and CDR2 SMNVEV (reference sequence). This CDR3 comprises 13 residues. CDR3 DNA sequence: TGTGCCAGCATGCTAGCGGGGTACAATGAGCAGTTCTTC. Amino acid sequence: CASMLAGYNEQFF.

In this sample, this clonotype turned up many times. The chain uses TRBV30 and TRBJ2-5; D gene ambiguous. The V gene lost 1 base and the J gene lost 5 bases, with 11 bases spanning the gap. The length of the CDR3 is 13 residues. Germline loops: CDR1 GTSNPN, CDR2 SVGIG (reference sequence). The CDR3, as DNA: TGTGCCTGGAGTGAAAAGCACGGGGAGACCCAGTACTTC. It specifies CAWSEKHGETQYF. Full variable domain (remainder filled in from reference TRBV30 and TRBJ2-5): SQTIHQWPATLVQPVGSPLSLECTVEGTSNPNLYWYRQAAGRGLQLLFYSVGIGQISSEVPQNLSASRPQDRQFILSSKKLLLSDSGFYLCAWSEKHGETQYFGPGTRLLVL.

This clonotype has a handful of counts. The chain employs TRBV5-1 and TRBJ2-5; D is ambiguous. Trimming cost V 0 bases and J 4 bases, with 13 bases left between them. CDR1 and CDR2 (germline): SGHRS, YFSETQ. The CDR3 spans 15 residues. The CDR3 nucleotides are TGCGCCAGCAGCTTGGCCCGAGGCAATCGAGAGACCCAGTACTTC. This gives the protein CASSLARGNRETQYF.

This clonotype was counted many times. V and J are TRBV28 and TRBJ1-5; 7 nucleotides agree with TRBD1. CDR1 MDHEN and CDR2 SYDVKM come from the germline V gene. The ends lost 6 bases at V and 5 bases at J; junction bases unmatched: 10. The CDR3 has 15 residues. The chain's CDR3 is CASSPGQAGDQPQHF. The CDR3 DNA follows: TGTGCCAGCAGCCCCGGACAGGCGGGAGATCAGCCCCAGCATTTT.

This clonotype has more than one count but fewer than ten. CDR3 bases: TGTGCCAGCAGTGGACAGGGCCACGAGCAGTACTTC. Amino acids: CASSGQGHEQYF. V is TRBV27 and J is TRBJ2-7, with 8 bases identical to TRBD1. The CDR3 covers 12 residues. Germline V CDR1 and CDR2: MNHEY, SMNVEV (reference sequence). V was clipped by 5 bases and J by 5 bases; unmatched bases: 2.

This clonotype was picked up many times. The rearrangement uses TRBV19 and TRBJ1-2; 7 nucleotides agree with TRBD1. The CDR3 covers 13 residues. Germline lookup yields CDR1 LNHDA and CDR2 SQIVND (reference sequence). The V segment lost 1 base and the J segment 7 bases; nucleotides outside the gene matches: 3. The chain's CDR3 is CASSIGEGAGYTF. In DNA, the CDR3 is TGTGCCAGTAGTATAGGAGAGGGGGCTGGCTACACCTTC.

This clonotype was seen ten or more times. J is TRBJ1-2 and V is TRBV15; D remains unclear. Germline V gene sequence: CDR1 LNHNV, CDR2 YYDKDF (reference sequence). The V end lost 5 bases, the J end lost 6 bases, and 16 bases lay between the germline ends. The CDR3 is made up of 14 amino acids. CDR3 in DNA: TGTGCCACCAGCTTACGGGGAGGAAAGAATGGCTACACCTTC. This sequence encodes CATSLRGGKNGYTF.

The V gene is TRBV20-1, the J gene TRBJ2-7; 8 positions match TRBD1. Germline V gene lookup returns CDR1 DFQATT and CDR2 SNEGSKA (reference sequence). The CDR3 runs to 13 residues. V shed 6 bases, J shed 0 bases, and the junction held 4 bases outside the gene matches. The CDR3 region is CSAQTGDSYEQYF. The DNA for the CDR3 is TGCAGTGCGCAGACAGGGGACTCCTACGAGCAGTACTTC.

This clonotype was counted ten times or more. The chain couples TRBV28 to TRBJ1-3; unclear D gene. The V and J ends lost 2 bases and 0 bases respectively, with 14 bases between them. Per the germline V gene, CDR1 is MDHEN and CDR2 is SYDVKM. This CDR3 region has 17 residues. The CDR3 nucleotides read TGTGCCAGCAGTTTAGACCCGCACATAACCTCTGGAAACACCATATATTTT. The encoded protein is CASSLDPHITSGNTIYF.

This clonotype was found many times. This CDR3 is CASGTGWKNIQYF. CDR3 DNA sequence: TGTGCCAGCGGGACAGGGTGGAAAAACATTCAGTACTTC. The chain combines TRBV2 with TRBJ2-4; 9 bases are shared with TRBD1. Germline trimming cut 8 bases from V and 4 bases from J; bases unmatched to any gene: 3. CDR1 is SNHLY and CDR2 is FYNNEI in the germline V gene. This CDR3 is built from 13 residues. The full variable domain, rest sourced from reference TRBV2 and TRBJ2-4, is EPEVTQTPSHQVTQMGQEVILRCVPISNHLYFYWYRQILGQKVEFLVSFYNNEISEKSEIFDDQFSVERPDGSNFTLKIRSTKLEDSAMYFCASGTGWKNIQYFGAGTRLSVL.

This clonotype was recorded many times. V and J are TRBV28 and TRBJ1-2; TRBD1 matches at 7 bases. Germline trimming cut 5 bases from V and 4 bases from J; bases unmatched to any gene: 4. The CDR3 sequence is 13 residues long. Per germline, CDR1 MDHEN and CDR2 SYDVKM. The CDR3 DNA reads as TGTGCCAGCAGTGGGACAGCCACCTATGGCTACACCTTC. Translated: CASSGTATYGYTF.

This chain connects TRBV27 to TRBJ2-2; no clear D. The V end lost 3 bases, the J end lost 0 bases, and 14 bases lay between the germline ends. This CDR3 has 17 residues. Per the germline V gene, CDR1 is MNHEY and CDR2 is SMNVEV (reference sequence). The CDR3 is CASSLDQSGTNTGELFF. In DNA form, the CDR3 reads TGTGCCAGCAGTTTGGACCAATCAGGCACGAACACCGGGGAGCTGTTTTTT.